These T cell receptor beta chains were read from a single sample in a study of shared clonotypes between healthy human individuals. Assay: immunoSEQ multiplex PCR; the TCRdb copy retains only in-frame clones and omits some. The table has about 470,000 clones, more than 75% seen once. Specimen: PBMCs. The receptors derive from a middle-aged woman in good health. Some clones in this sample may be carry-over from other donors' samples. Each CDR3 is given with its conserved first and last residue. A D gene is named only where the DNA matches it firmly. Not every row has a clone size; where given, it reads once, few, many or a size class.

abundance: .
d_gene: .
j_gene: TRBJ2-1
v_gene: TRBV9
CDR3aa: CASSVAPGAIDNEQFF
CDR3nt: TGTGCCAGCAGCGTAGCTCCCGGGGCGATTGACAATGAGCAGTTCTTC

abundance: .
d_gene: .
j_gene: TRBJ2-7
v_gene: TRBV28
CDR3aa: CASRAGGPYEQYF
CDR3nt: TGTGCCAGCAGGGCCGGGGGCCCCTACGAGCAGTACTTC

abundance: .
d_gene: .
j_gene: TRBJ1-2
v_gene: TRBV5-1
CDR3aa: CASSRGREDGYTF
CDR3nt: TGCGCCAGCAGCAGGGGACGAGAGGATGGCTACACCTTC

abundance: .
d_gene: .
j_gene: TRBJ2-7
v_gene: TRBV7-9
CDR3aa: CASSYTSHEQYF
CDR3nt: TGTGCCAGCAGCTATACTAGCCACGAGCAGTACTTC

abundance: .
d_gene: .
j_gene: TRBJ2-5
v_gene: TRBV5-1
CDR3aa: CASSSPQETQYF
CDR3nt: TGCGCCAGCAGCTCTCCACAAGAGACCCAGTACTTC

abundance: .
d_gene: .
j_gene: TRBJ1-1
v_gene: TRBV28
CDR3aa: CASIRTNTEAFF
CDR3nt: TGTGCCAGCATACGCACGAACACTGAAGCTTTCTTT

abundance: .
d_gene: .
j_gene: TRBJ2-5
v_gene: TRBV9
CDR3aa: CASSAGAFQETQYF
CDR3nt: TGTGCCAGCAGCGCAGGAGCCTTCCAAGAGACCCAGTACTTC

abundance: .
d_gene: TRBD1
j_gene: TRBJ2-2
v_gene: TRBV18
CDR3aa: CASSRGTGMDTGELFF
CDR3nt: TGTGCCAGCTCACGGGGGACAGGGATGGACACCGGGGAGCTGTTTTTT

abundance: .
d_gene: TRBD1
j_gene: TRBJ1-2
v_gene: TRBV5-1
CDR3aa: CASSLDGQAATNYGYTF
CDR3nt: TGCGCCAGCAGCCTTGACGGACAGGCCGCCACTAACTATGGCTACACCTTC

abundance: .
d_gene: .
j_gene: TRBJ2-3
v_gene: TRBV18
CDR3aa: CASSQISTDTQYF
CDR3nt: TGTGCCAGCTCACAGATTAGCACAGATACGCAGTATTTT

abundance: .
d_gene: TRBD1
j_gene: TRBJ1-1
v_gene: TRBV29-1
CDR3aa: CSAVTGRSEAFF
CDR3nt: TGCAGCGCAGTGACAGGGAGATCCGAAGCTTTCTTT

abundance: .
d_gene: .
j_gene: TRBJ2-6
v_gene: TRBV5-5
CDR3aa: CASSPLPTRSGANVLTF
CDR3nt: TGTGCCAGCAGCCCCCTCCCCACTAGGTCTGGGGCCAACGTCCTGACTTTC

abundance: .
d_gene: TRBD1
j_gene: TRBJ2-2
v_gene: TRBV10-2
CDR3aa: CASSPSGGANGELFF
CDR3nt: TGCGCCAGCAGCCCTTCAGGGGGCGCGAACGGGGAGCTGTTTTTT

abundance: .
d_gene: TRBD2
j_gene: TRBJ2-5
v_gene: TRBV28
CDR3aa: CASSPPLLAGAQETQYF
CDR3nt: TGTGCCAGCAGCCCGCCCCTTCTAGCGGGGGCACAAGAGACCCAGTACTTC

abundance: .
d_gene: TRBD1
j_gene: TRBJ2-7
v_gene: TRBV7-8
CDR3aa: CASSITGGHSYEQYF
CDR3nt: TGTGCCAGCAGCATAACAGGGGGACACTCCTACGAGCAGTACTTC

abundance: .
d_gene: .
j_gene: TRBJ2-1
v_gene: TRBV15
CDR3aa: CATSGRAPNEQFF
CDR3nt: TGTGCCACCAGCGGGCGTGCTCCCAATGAGCAGTTCTTC

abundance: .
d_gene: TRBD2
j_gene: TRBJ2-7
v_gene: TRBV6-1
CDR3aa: CASSELGAGVEYEQYF
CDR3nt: TGTGCCAGCAGTGAACTAGGAGCGGGAGTGGAATACGAGCAGTACTTC

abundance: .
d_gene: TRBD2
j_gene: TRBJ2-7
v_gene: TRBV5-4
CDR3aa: CASSDPSSGRAYEQYF
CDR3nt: TGTGCCAGCAGCGACCCATCTAGCGGGAGGGCCTACGAGCAGTACTTC

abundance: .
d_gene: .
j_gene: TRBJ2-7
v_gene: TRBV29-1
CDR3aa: CSVSQGSYEQYF
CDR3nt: TGCAGCGTTTCACAGGGTTCCTACGAGCAGTACTTC

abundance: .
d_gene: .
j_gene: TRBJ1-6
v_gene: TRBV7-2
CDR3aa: CASSRSGGVDSPLHF
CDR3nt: TGTGCCAGCAGCAGATCGGGAGGGGTTGATTCACCCCTCCACTTT

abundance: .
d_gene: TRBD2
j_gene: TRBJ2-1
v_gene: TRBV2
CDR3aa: CASSPGTSGSQFF
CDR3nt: TGTGCCAGCAGCCCCGGGACTAGCGGGAGTCAGTTCTTC

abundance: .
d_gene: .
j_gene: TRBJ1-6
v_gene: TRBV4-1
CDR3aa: CASSLPGGNSPLHF
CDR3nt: TGCGCCAGCAGCCTCCCCGGGGGTAATTCACCCCTCCACTTT

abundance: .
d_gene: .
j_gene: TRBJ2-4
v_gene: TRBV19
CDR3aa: CAAGRGGLGGYF
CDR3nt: TGTGCCGCCGGTCGCGGGGGCTTAGGGGGATACTTC

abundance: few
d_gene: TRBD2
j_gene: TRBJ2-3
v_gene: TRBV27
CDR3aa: CASSLSFWREGPDTQYF
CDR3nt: TGTGCCAGCAGTTTATCGTTTTGGCGGGAGGGCCCAGATACGCAGTATTTT